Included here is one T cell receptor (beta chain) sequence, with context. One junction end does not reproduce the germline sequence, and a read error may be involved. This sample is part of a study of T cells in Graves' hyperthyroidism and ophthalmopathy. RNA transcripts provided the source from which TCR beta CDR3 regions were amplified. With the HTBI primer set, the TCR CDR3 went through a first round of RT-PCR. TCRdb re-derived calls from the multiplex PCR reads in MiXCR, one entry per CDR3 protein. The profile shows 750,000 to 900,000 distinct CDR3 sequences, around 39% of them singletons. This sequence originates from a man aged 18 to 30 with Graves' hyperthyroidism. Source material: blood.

The CDR3 sequence: CASSLSPAAEQYF. The DNA of the CDR3 is TGTGCCAGCAGTTTAAGCCCGGCGGCCGAGCAGTACTTC. V usage is TRBV24-1 and J usage is TRBJ2-7; no definite D call. Germline values: CDR1 KGHDR, CDR2 SFDVKD. The CDR3 is 13 amino acids.